The rows below give T cell receptor beta chains drawn from one sample of a study of blood T cell repertoires in COVID-19. Method: immunoSEQ multiplex PCR; TCRdb's copy keeps in-frame clones and lacks some. This sample has 200,000 to 300,000 clones, with 85% to 90% found just once. Sequenced input: PBMCs or T cells enriched from blood (not recorded which). The receptors stem from a woman in her twenties or thirties with acute COVID-19. Both conserved end residues are part of each CDR3. A D gene is named only where the DNA matches it firmly. Size is omitted from some rows. Given values are once, few, many or a class for expanded clones.

size: -
D: TRBD2
V: TRBV9
J: TRBJ2-5
CDR3: CASSVLAGGQETQYF
DNA: TGTGCCAGCAGCGTCCTAGCGGGGGGCCAAGAGACCCAGTACTTC

size: -
D: -
V: TRBV19
J: TRBJ2-3
CDR3: CASSISPRSDTQYF
DNA: TGTGCCAGTAGTATCTCACCGAGATCAGATACGCAGTATTTT

size: once
D: -
V: TRBV9
J: TRBJ1-4
CDR3: CASSPRQRATNEKLFF
DNA: TGTGCCAGCAGCCCCCGACAGCGTGCAACTAATGAAAAACTGTTTTTT

size: -
D: -
V: TRBV6-1
J: TRBJ1-4
CDR3: CASSEAGEKGEKLFF
DNA: TGTGCCAGCAGTGAAGCGGGAGAAAAAGGAGAAAAACTGTTTTTT

size: -
D: -
V: TRBV2
J: TRBJ1-5
CDR3: CASSEAGYQPQHF
DNA: TGTGCCAGCAGTGAGGCCGGGTATCAGCCCCAGCATTTT

size: -
D: -
V: TRBV5-1
J: TRBJ1-6
CDR3: CASSLAVEVGLGNSPLHF
DNA: TGCGCCAGCAGCTTGGCCGTAGAGGTGGGACTGGGAAATTCACCCCTCCACTTT

size: -
D: -
V: TRBV7-2
J: TRBJ1-2
CDR3: CASSLPIDREWGNDGYTF
DNA: TGTGCCAGCAGCCTCCCGATCGACCGGGAATGGGGAAATGATGGCTACACCTTC

size: once
D: TRBD1
V: TRBV6-2/TRBV6-3
J: TRBJ1-1
CDR3: CASSFRTGAMNTEAFF
DNA: TGTGCCAGCAGTTTCAGGACAGGGGCAATGAACACTGAAGCTTTCTTT

size: -
D: -
V: TRBV6-5
J: TRBJ1-4
CDR3: CASSGQTTNEKLFF
DNA: TGTGCCAGCTCCGGACAGACAACTAATGAAAAACTGTTTTTT

size: -
D: TRBD1
V: TRBV9
J: TRBJ2-3
CDR3: CASSVGDREDSDTQYF
DNA: TGTGCCAGCAGCGTAGGGGACAGGGAAGATTCAGATACGCAGTATTTT

size: -
D: -
V: TRBV4-1
J: TRBJ1-2
CDR3: CASSQVGSGTINYGYTF
DNA: TGCGCCAGCAGCCAAGTCGGTTCAGGGACTATTAACTATGGCTACACCTTC

size: -
D: -
V: TRBV11-3
J: TRBJ2-5
CDR3: CASSFSSARGGQETQYF
DNA: TGTGCCAGCAGCTTCTCTTCGGCTAGGGGGGGCCAAGAGACCCAGTACTTC

size: -
D: -
V: TRBV4-2
J: TRBJ1-4
CDR3: CASSQPLGGGNEKLFF
DNA: TGTGCCAGCAGCCAACCCCTGGGCGGGGGTAATGAAAAACTGTTTTTT

size: -
D: -
V: TRBV2
J: TRBJ1-1
CDR3: CASSVSVRTEAFF
DNA: TGTGCCAGCAGTGTGTCCGTTCGCACTGAAGCTTTCTTT

size: -
D: TRBD1
V: TRBV5-1
J: TRBJ2-2
CDR3: CASSPGQGYTGELFF
DNA: TGCGCCAGCAGCCCGGGACAGGGGTACACCGGGGAGCTGTTTTTT

size: -
D: -
V: TRBV18
J: TRBJ2-7
CDR3: CASSPGGLHYEQYF
DNA: TGTGCCAGCTCCCCCGGGGGGCTCCACTACGAGCAGTACTTC

size: -
D: -
V: TRBV2
J: TRBJ1-5
CDR3: CASSTGGVDQPQHF
DNA: TGTGCCAGCAGTACAGGAGGGGTGGATCAGCCCCAGCATTTT

size: -
D: TRBD2
V: TRBV28
J: TRBJ2-7
CDR3: CASSLIAGGLTYEQYF
DNA: TGTGCCAGCAGTTTAATAGCGGGGGGGCTGACCTACGAGCAGTACTTC

size: -
D: -
V: TRBV19
J: TRBJ1-2
CDR3: CASTTGTTYGYTF
DNA: TGTGCCAGTACCACGGGGACAACCTATGGCTACACCTTC

size: -
D: -
V: TRBV7-9
J: TRBJ1-4
CDR3: CASSLGVLRLFF
DNA: TGTGCCAGCAGCTTAGGAGTACTCCGGCTGTTTTTT

size: few
D: -
V: TRBV9
J: TRBJ2-3
CDR3: CASAPNSASTDTQYF
DNA: TGTGCCAGCGCTCCAAATAGCGCTAGCACAGATACGCAGTATTTT

size: -
D: TRBD1
V: TRBV5-4
J: TRBJ2-3
CDR3: CASSLWTGGSSDTQYF
DNA: TGTGCCAGCAGCTTGTGGACAGGGGGCTCTTCAGATACGCAGTATTTT